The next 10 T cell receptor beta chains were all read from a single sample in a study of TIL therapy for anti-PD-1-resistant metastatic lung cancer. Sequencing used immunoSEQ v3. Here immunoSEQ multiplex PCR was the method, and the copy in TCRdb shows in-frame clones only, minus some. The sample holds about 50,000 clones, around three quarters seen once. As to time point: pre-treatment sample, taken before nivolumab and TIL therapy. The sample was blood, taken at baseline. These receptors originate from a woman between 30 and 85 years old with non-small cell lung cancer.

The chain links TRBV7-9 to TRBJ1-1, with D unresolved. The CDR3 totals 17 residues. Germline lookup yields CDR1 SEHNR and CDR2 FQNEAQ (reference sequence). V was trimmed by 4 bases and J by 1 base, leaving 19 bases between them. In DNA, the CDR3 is TGTGCCAGCAGCTCCGGTCGGGCGAGAAGACAGAACACTGAAGCTTTCTTT. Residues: CASSSGRARRQNTEAFF.

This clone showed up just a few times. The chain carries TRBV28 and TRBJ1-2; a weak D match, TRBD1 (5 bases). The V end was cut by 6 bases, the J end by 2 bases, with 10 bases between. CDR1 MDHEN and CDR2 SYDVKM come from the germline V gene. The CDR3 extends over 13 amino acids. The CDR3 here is CASREQANYGYTF. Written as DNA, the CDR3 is TGTGCCAGCAGGGAACAGGCCAACTATGGCTACACCTTC.

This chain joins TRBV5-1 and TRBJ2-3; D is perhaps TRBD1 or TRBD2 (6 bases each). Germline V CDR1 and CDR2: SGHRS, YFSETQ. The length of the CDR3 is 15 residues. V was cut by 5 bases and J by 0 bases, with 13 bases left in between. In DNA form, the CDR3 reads TGCGCCAGCAGTGTTGGGGGGCCGAGCACAGATACGCAGTATTTT. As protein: CASSVGGPSTDTQYF.

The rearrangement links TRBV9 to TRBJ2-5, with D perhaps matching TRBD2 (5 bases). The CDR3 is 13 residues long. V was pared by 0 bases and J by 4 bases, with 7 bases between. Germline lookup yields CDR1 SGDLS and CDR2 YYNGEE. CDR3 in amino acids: CASSVAGRETQYF. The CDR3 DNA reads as TGTGCCAGCAGCGTAGCGGGGAGAGAGACCCAGTACTTC.

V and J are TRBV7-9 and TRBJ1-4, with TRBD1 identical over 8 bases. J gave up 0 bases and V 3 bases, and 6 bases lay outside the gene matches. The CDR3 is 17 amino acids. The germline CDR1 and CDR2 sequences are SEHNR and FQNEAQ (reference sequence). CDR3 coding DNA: TGTGCCAGCAGCTTTATTTCAGGGGGCGCAACTAATGAAAAACTGTTTTTT. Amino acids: CASSFISGGATNEKLFF.

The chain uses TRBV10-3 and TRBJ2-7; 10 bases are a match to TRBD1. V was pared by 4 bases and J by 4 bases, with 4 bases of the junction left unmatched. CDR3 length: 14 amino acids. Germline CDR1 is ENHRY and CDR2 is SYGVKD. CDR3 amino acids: CAISGTGGLYEQYF. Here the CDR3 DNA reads TGTGCCATCAGTGGGACAGGGGGTTTGTACGAGCAGTACTTC.

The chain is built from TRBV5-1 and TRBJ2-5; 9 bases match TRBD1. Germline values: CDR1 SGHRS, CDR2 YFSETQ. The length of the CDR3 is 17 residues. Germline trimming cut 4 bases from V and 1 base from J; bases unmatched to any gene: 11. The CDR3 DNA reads TGCGCCAGCAGCGACGGTGGGACAGGGAATGTCCAAGAGACCCAGTACTTC. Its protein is CASSDGGTGNVQETQYF.

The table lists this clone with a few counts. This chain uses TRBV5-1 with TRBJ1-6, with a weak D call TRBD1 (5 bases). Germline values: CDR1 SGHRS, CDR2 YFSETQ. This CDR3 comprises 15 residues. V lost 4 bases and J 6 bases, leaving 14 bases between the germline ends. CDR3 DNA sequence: TGCGCCAGCAGCCCCGGACAAGCTGCTAATTCACCCCTCCACTTT. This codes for CASSPGQAANSPLHF.

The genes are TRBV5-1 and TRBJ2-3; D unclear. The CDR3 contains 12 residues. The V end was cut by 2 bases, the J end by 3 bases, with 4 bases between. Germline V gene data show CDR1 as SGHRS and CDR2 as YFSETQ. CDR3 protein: CASSFRTDTQYF. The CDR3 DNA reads TGCGCCAGCAGCTTTCGGACAGATACGCAGTATTTT.

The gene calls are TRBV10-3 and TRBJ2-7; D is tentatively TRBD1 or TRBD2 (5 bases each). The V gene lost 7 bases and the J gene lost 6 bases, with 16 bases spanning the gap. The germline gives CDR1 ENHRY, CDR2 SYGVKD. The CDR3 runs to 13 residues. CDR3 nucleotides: TGTGCCATCAAAAAAGAGGGGAGAAGCGAGCAGTACTTC. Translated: CAIKKEGRSEQYF.